The 2 T cell receptor beta chains below were found in one sample sequenced in a study of blood T cell repertoires in COVID-19. Method: immunoSEQ multiplex PCR; TCRdb's copy keeps in-frame clones and lacks some. The sample includes around 340,000 clones, around four fifths of them seen just once. The sequencing sample was made of peripheral blood. These receptors all come from a man aged 30 to 45 with active or convalescent COVID-19.

The chain employs TRBV5-1 and TRBJ2-5; TRBD1 agrees at 7 bases. In germline, CDR1 is SGHRS, CDR2 YFSETQ. V trimming: 4 bases; J trimming: 0 bases; junction bases outside the gene matches: 9. This CDR3 spans 16 amino acids. CDR3 region: CASSGRDSAYQETQYF. For the CDR3, the DNA is TGCGCCAGCAGCGGCCGGGACAGCGCGTACCAAGAGACCCAGTACTTC.

This chain links TRBV2 with TRBJ1-2, with D perhaps matching TRBD1 (5 bases). The germline V gene has CDR1 SNHLY and CDR2 FYNNEI. V was shortened by 2 bases and J by 4 bases, with 8 bases between the two germline ends. This CDR3 has 13 residues. The CDR3 sequence: CASSEKTVYGYTF. Here the CDR3 DNA reads TGTGCCAGCAGTGAAAAGACAGTCTATGGCTACACCTTC.